Each of the 20 T cell receptor beta chains below was sequenced from the same sample in a study of T cell responses to AZD1222 COVID-19 vaccine. The data were produced by immunoSEQ multiplex PCR, yet TCRdb's version contains in-frame clones alone and is incomplete. The data show more than 95,000 clones, around 90% seen once. This specimen was peripheral blood, taken on day 0 of AZD1222 vaccination. The receptors come from an adult in good health.

V and J are TRBV7-9 and TRBJ1-2; D is undetermined. CDR1 and CDR2 (germline): SEHNR, FQNEAQ (reference sequence). This CDR3 is built from 13 residues. The V gene lost 7 bases and the J gene lost 4 bases, with 13 bases spanning the gap. CDR3 nucleotide sequence: TGTGCCAGCACCACGACTGGGGTCTATGGCTACACCTTC. Residues: CASTTTGVYGYTF.

This clone appeared a single time. The chain has TRBV27 and TRBJ2-3; the D gene is possibly TRBD2 (6 bases). The V and J ends lost 2 bases and 4 bases respectively, with 13 bases between them. CDR3 size: 15 residues. Germline V CDR1 and CDR2: MNHEY, SMNVEV (reference sequence). The CDR3 DNA follows: TGTGCCAGCAGTTTAGGAGGGAGAATATCAGATACGCAGTATTTT. Translating it yields CASSLGGRISDTQYF.

The chain recombines TRBV25-1 with TRBJ2-1; possible D gene TRBD2, 6 bases. The CDR3 length is 15 residues. CDR1 and CDR2 from the germline V gene are MGHDK and SYGVNS. V dropped 3 bases and J dropped 7 bases, with 16 bases sitting between them. This CDR3 reads CASSEGGTTVNEQFF. In nucleotides, the CDR3 is TGTGCCAGCAGTGAGGGGGGAACTACTGTGAATGAGCAGTTCTTC.

The V gene is TRBV14, the J gene TRBJ2-1; 8 nucleotides line up with TRBD1. The germline V gene has CDR1 SGHDN and CDR2 FVKESK. CDR3 length equals 14 residues. Unmatched junction bases numbered 3, after V lost 4 bases and J lost 4 bases. The CDR3: CASSPRTGYNEQFF. The CDR3 coding sequence is TGTGCCAGCAGCCCTCGGACAGGGTACAATGAGCAGTTCTTC.

V gene TRBV28 combines with J gene TRBJ1-2; D might be TRBD1 (5 bases). V lost 5 bases, J lost 2 bases, and 12 bases lay in between. The CDR3 consists of 14 residues. Germline CDR1 is MDHEN and CDR2 is SYDVKM. CDR3 DNA sequence: TGTGCCAGCAGTCCCGGGACGTTGAACTATGGCTACACCTTC. As protein: CASSPGTLNYGYTF.

V usage is TRBV29-1 and J usage is TRBJ1-2, with a possible D match to TRBD1 (5 bases). Per germline, CDR1 SQVTM and CDR2 ANQGSEA. The CDR3 spans 15 residues. Trimming removed 2 bases at V and 6 bases at J, with 19 bases between. Here the CDR3 DNA reads TGCAGCGTTGAACTCCACCGCTGGGGGGGAGATGGCTACACCTTC. It codes for CSVELHRWGGDGYTF.

The CDR3 protein is CASSRFRAGSYNEQFF. The CDR3 DNA follows: TGTGCCAGCAGCCGTTTCCGAGCGGGATCTTACAATGAGCAGTTCTTC. V and J are TRBV5-6 and TRBJ2-1; TRBD2 matches 7 bases. V lost 4 bases, J lost 4 bases, and 11 bases stayed unmatched. The CDR3 contains 16 residues. Germline CDR1 SGHDT, CDR2 YYEEEE.

J is TRBJ2-2 and V is TRBV9; no definite D call. This CDR3 contains 16 residues. Trimming left V 4 bases short and J 1 base short, with 14 bases between. The germline V gene encodes CDR1 SGDLS and CDR2 YYNGEE. CDR3 in DNA: TGTGCCAGCAGCCTTCGGTCCGAAGGGAACACCGGGGAGCTGTTTTTT. Translation gives CASSLRSEGNTGELFF. Full variable domain (missing parts from reference TRBV9 and TRBJ2-2): DSGVTQTPKHLITATGQRVTLRCSPRSGDLSVYWYQQSLDQGLQFLIQYYNGEERAKGNILERFSAQQFPDLHSELNLSSLELGDSALYFCASSLRSEGNTGELFFGEGSRLTVL.

V is TRBV5-1 and J is TRBJ2-3; 9 nucleotides match TRBD1. Trimming took 3 bases from V and 5 from J; bases not matched to a gene: 4. This CDR3 comprises 14 residues. Germline loops: CDR1 SGHRS, CDR2 YFSETQ. The CDR3 coding sequence is TGCGCCAGCAGCTACAGGGGGCAAGAAGATACGCAGTATTTT. This gives the protein CASSYRGQEDTQYF.

V is TRBV9 and J is TRBJ2-7; 9 bases are shared with TRBD1. This CDR3 is built from 15 residues. With 3 bases clipped from V and 6 bases from J, the junction kept 10 bases outside the gene matches. Germline values: CDR1 SGDLS, CDR2 YYNGEE. Here the CDR3 DNA reads TGTGCCAGCAGCGCCTCCGGGACAGGGTCAATCGAGCAGTACTTC. Protein: CASSASGTGSIEQYF.

The chain uses TRBV19 and TRBJ1-3, with D perhaps TRBD1 (5 bases). The V end lost 1 base, the J end lost 5 bases, and 15 bases lay between the germline ends. Germline V gives CDR1 LNHDA, CDR2 SQIVND (reference sequence). The CDR3 runs to 16 residues. The CDR3: CASSIGFRGERNTIYF. In nucleotides, the CDR3 is TGTGCCAGTAGTATAGGATTCAGAGGGGAGAGAAACACCATATATTTT.

The rearrangement uses TRBV6-1 and TRBJ1-4; D is undetermined. This CDR3 comprises 15 residues. Germline CDR1 is MNHNS and CDR2 is SASEGT. V lost 3 bases and J 1 base, leaving 9 bases between the germline ends. Written as DNA, the CDR3 is TGTGCCAGCAGTGACGCTTCGGGAACTAATGAAAAACTGTTTTTT. Translation gives CASSDASGTNEKLFF.

The CDR3 spells CASSDGSSYNSPLHF. In nucleotides, the CDR3 is TGTGCCAGCAGTGACGGGAGCTCCTATAATTCACCCCTCCACTTT. The chain is built from TRBV25-1 and TRBJ1-6; D unclear. Trimming pared 3 bases from V and 0 bases from J, leaving 6 bases between. Germline V gene sequence: CDR1 MGHDK, CDR2 SYGVNS. The CDR3 sequence is 15 residues long.

The chain joins TRBV11-1 to TRBJ2-7; 7 bases agree with TRBD1. The CDR3 consists of 15 residues. J lost 0 bases, V lost 0 bases, and 2 bases had no gene match. From germline, CDR1 is SGHAT and CDR2 FQDESV (reference sequence). The CDR3 here is CASSLATGSSYEQYF. The CDR3 coding sequence is TGTGCCAGCAGCTTAGCGACAGGGAGCTCCTACGAGCAGTACTTC.

This chain joins TRBV7-9 and TRBJ2-7; D assignment may be TRBD1 or TRBD2 (5 bases each). With 1 base removed from V and 6 bases from J, the gap between germline ends came to 10 bases. The germline CDR1 and CDR2 sequences are SEHNR and FQNEAQ (reference sequence). This CDR3 region has 13 residues. The CDR3 protein is CASSLEVGVEQYF. CDR3 in DNA: TGTGCCAGCAGCTTAGAGGTGGGGGTCGAGCAGTACTTC. Supplemented by reference TRBV7-9 and TRBJ2-7, the full variable domain reads DTGVSQNPRHKITKRGQNVTFRCDPISEHNRLYWYRQTLGQGPEFLTYFQNEAQLEKSRLLSDRFSAERPKGSFSTLEIQRTEQGDSAMYLCASSLEVGVEQYFGPGTRLTVT.

The rearrangement joins TRBV28 to TRBJ2-7; 10 bases match TRBD1. The CDR3 is 16 residues long. V gave up 4 bases and J gave up 1 base; unmatched junction bases: 7. CDR1 is MDHEN and CDR2 is SYDVKM in the germline V gene. The DNA for the CDR3 is TGTGCCAGCAGTTCCCCCGGGACAGGGGTTTCCTACGAGCAGTACTTC. Its translation: CASSSPGTGVSYEQYF.

In its sample, this clone was seen a few times. The gene calls are TRBV6-2 or TRBV6-3 and TRBJ1-4; TRBD1 is a possible D gene (6 bases). The V end lost 0 bases, the J end lost 0 bases, and 14 bases lay between the germline ends. The CDR3 is 18 residues long. The germline gives CDR1 MNHEY, CDR2 SVGEGT. The CDR3 coding sequence is TGTGCCAGCAGTTACTCCTACAGGGATATTGCAACTAATGAAAAACTGTTTTTT. It codes for CASSYSYRDIATNEKLFF.

The rearrangement uses TRBV3-1 (or the pseudogene TRBV3-2) and TRBJ1-2; perhaps TRBD1 as D (5 bases). V lost 0 bases, J lost 4 bases, and 15 bases lay in between. CDR3 length: 16 amino acids. Germline V lookup: CDR1 LGHDT, CDR2 YNNKEL (reference sequence). This CDR3 is CASSQEPTEGPYGYTF. In DNA form, the CDR3 reads TGTGCCAGCAGCCAAGAGCCGACAGAGGGCCCCTATGGCTACACCTTC.

V gene TRBV4-2 combines with J gene TRBJ2-7; TRBD2 agrees at 10 bases. The junction had 15 bases not matched to a gene; V was cut back by 0 bases and J by 4 bases. From germline, CDR1 is LGHNA and CDR2 YNFKEQ. The CDR3 consists of 19 residues. The CDR3 protein is CASSQDLASGSDFAYEQYF. CDR3 DNA: TGTGCCAGCAGCCAAGATTTGGCTAGCGGGAGTGACTTCGCTTACGAGCAGTACTTC.

This chain joins TRBV25-1 and TRBJ2-1, with 7 bases matching TRBD1. The ends lost 6 bases at V and 3 bases at J; junction bases unmatched: 11. From germline, CDR1 is MGHDK and CDR2 SYGVNS. There are 16 residues in the CDR3. DNA for the CDR3: TGTGCCAGCAGGCCAAACAGGGGTCCCCACTACAATGAGCAGTTCTTC. It specifies CASRPNRGPHYNEQFF.